This paragraph reports one T cell receptor beta chain. Which antigen it targets is not known. No base-level quality is on record; no much larger clone is a single base apart. The source of the sample is a study of blood T cell repertoires in COVID-19 (dated by TCRdb to about 2020). At the level of the whole study: Samples from collaborators originated in the United States, Italy and Spain and spanned both the acute and convalescent phases of COVID-19. The material from the prospective study consisted of cDNA or gDNA derived from T cells, B-cell-depleted T cells, or PBMCs. Subjects who had been exposed to COVID-19, were actively infected with it, or had recovered from it provided the deeply sampled blood TCRbeta repertoires that made up the dataset. The repertoires were made available in a free public database intended to serve as a resource for research on the immune response to SARS-CoV-2. Samples were obtained from the ongoing ImmuneRACE study (first 160 participants) and from 950 to 1,500 subjects provided by 6 global collaborators. Nearly every sample came with metadata listing a de-identified subject ID, COVID-19 status, age in years and sex. HLA class I and class II types, where available, came from metadata supplied by the sample provider rather than from assay-based typing. Results and caveats for the whole study, not just this receptor: The amount of clinical and demographic metadata varied by source and participant and was provided uncurated.

The immunoSEQ Assay, a bias-controlled multiplex PCR, was used to amplify TCRbeta CDR3 regions from genomic DNA. Per the source publication's procedure: Nucleated cell counts per sample were estimated from amplification of reference gene primers within the assay. To quantify the absolute abundance of each unique TCRbeta CDR3 rearrangement, sequence reads were collapsed and filtered. For each sample, productive Simpson clonality was calculated as the square root of Simpson's diversity index across productive rearrangements. TCRdb took over this immuneACCESS table, retaining in-frame rearrangements with V and J assigned. Such tables are incomplete; in checked studies, under half of the missing clones stem from an unresolved V gene, and the remainder is unexplained. Clonal size and the V and J genes are those of that table, whereas D and trimming came from the DNA. This sample lists roughly 190,000 clones; around 80% were detected once. The ten largest clonotypes hold about a fifth of the sample.

The collaborating institutions used their own protocols to collect whole blood in K2EDTA tubes. For TCRbeta analysis, collaborator samples were shipped as frozen whole blood, as isolated PBMCs, or as DNA extracted from either sample type. According to the germline V gene, CDR1 reads SNHLY and CDR2 reads FYNNEI. From cysteine to valine, the CDR3 is 13 amino acids long. This entry keeps only the CDR3 DNA: 39 bases, framed from base 1. The junction carries 11 bases between V and J, which are trimmed by 3 bases and 5 bases respectively. The material sequenced was peripheral blood. The receptor's source is a human donor in a cohort sampled during active COVID-19. The V and J segments used are TRBV2 and TRBJ2-7; 6 matching bases give a weak D call of TRBD2. DNA sequence: TGTGCCAGCAGTGATGGGGGAGGCGACGAGCAGTACGTC. The resulting protein is CASSDGGGDEQYV.